The sequence of this TCR beta chain was determined in a study of cytomegalovirus exposure and HLA in healthy donors. Study context: A prior analysis found 95 million to 140 million unique TCR beta sequences from roughly 180 million T cells.

Overall study results and limits: Researchers catalogued about 150 TCR beta chains as cytomegalovirus-associated.

The primer mix had 60 Vbeta and 13 Jbeta primers. TCRdb's table, derived via immunoSEQ multiplex PCR, lists solely in-frame clones and lacks some. This sample has approximately 120,000 clones; approximately 82% occur once, and the top ten carry about 19%. Regarding this clone: The antigen is not known.

Trimming pared 7 bases from V and 6 bases from J, leaving 12 bases between. The germline gives CDR1 SQVTM, CDR2 ANQGSEA. The CDR3 runs 12 residues. This chain joins TRBV29-1 and TRBJ1-4; D is unresolved. The specimen sequenced was PBMCs. The TCR sequence derives from a man younger than 30 in good health and CMV-seropositive. The CDR3 DNA follows: TGCAGCGCCCTGTTCTCTTATGAAAAACTGTTTTTT. Translating gives CSALFSYEKLFF. Complete variable domain (other parts from reference TRBV29-1 and TRBJ1-4): SAVISQKPSRDICQRGTSLTIQCQVDSQVTMMFWYRQQPGQSLTLIATANQGSEATYESGFVIDKFPISRPNLTFSTLTVSNMSPEDSSIYLCSALFSYEKLFFGSGTQLSVL.